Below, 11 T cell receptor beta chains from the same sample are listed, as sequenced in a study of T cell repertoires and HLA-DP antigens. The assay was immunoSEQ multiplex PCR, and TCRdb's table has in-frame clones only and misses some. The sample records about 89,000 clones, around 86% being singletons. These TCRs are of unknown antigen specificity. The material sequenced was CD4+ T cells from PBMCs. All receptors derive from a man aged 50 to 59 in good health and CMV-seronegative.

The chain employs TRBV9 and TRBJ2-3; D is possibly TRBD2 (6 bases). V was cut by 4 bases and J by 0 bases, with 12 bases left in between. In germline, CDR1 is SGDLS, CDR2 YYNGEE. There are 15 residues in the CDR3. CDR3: CASSYLAASTDTQYF. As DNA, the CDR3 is TGTGCCAGCAGCTACTTAGCGGCTAGCACAGATACGCAGTATTTT.

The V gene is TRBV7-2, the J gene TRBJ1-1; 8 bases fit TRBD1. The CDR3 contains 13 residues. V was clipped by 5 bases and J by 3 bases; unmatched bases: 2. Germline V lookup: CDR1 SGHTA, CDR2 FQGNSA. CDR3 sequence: CASSVDRDTEAFF. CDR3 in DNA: TGTGCCAGCAGCGTGGACAGGGACACTGAAGCTTTCTTT.

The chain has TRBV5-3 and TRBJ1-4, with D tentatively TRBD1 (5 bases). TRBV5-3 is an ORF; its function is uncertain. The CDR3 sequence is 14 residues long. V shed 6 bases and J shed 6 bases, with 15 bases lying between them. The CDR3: CARIRVSQDEKLFF. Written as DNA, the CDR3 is TGTGCCAGAATCAGGGTTTCTCAGGATGAAAAACTGTTTTTT.

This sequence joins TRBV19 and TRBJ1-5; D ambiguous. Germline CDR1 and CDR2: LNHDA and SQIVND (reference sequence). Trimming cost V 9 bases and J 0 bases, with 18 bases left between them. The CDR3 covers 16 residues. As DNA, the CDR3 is TGTGCCAGACGGGAAAGGGCGGGGAATAGCAATCAGCCCCAGCATTTT. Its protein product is CARRERAGNSNQPQHF. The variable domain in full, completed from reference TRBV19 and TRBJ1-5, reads DGGITQSPKYLFRKEGQNVTLSCEQNLNHDAMYWYRQDPGQGLRLIYYSQIVNDFQKGDIAEGYSVSREKKESFPLTVTSAQKNPTAFYLCARRERAGNSNQPQHFGDGTRLSIL.

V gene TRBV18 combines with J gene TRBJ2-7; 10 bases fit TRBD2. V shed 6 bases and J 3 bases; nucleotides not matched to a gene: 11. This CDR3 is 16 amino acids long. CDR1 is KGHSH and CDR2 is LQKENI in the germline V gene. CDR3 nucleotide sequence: TGTGCCAGCTCGGTAGCGGGAGGCCGCCAGAACTACGAGCAGTACTTC. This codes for CASSVAGGRQNYEQYF.

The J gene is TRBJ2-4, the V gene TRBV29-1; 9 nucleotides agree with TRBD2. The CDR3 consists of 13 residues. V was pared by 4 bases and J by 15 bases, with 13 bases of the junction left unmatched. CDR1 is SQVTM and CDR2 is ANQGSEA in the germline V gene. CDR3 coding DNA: TGCAGCGTTGTGACTAGCGGAACTCGGTATATGTACTTC. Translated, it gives CSVVTSGTRYMYF.

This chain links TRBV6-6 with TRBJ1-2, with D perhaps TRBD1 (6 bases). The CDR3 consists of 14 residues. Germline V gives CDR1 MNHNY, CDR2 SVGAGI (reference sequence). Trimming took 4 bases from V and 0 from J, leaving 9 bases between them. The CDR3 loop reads CASSSRTANYGYTF. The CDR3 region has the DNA TGTGCCAGCAGTTCGAGGACAGCTAACTATGGCTACACCTTC.

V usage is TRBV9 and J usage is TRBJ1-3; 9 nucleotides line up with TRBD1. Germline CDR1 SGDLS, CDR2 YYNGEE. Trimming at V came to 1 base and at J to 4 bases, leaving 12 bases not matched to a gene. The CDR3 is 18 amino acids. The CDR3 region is CASSVNPRDRDSGNTIYF. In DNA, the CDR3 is TGTGCCAGCAGCGTAAACCCCCGGGACAGGGATTCGGGAAACACCATATATTTT.

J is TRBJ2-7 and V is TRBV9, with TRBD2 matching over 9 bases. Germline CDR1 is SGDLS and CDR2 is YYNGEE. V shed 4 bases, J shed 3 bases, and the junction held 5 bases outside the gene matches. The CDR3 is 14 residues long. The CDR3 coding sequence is TGTGCCAGCAGCACCCATAGCGGGAGCTACGAGCAGTACTTC. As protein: CASSTHSGSYEQYF.

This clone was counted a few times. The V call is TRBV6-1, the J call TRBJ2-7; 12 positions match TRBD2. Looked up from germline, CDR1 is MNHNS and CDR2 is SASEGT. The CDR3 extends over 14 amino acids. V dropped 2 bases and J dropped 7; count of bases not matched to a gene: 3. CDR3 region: CASSETSGGFEQYF. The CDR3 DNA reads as TGTGCCAGCAGTGAAACTAGCGGGGGGTTTGAGCAGTACTTC.

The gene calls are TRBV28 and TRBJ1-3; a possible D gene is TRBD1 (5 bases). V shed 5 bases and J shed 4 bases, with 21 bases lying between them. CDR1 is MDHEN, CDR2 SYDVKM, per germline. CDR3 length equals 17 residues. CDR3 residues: CASSKTPPGVSGNTIYF. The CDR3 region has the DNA TGTGCCAGCAGTAAGACCCCCCCGGGGGTCTCGGGAAACACCATATATTTT.